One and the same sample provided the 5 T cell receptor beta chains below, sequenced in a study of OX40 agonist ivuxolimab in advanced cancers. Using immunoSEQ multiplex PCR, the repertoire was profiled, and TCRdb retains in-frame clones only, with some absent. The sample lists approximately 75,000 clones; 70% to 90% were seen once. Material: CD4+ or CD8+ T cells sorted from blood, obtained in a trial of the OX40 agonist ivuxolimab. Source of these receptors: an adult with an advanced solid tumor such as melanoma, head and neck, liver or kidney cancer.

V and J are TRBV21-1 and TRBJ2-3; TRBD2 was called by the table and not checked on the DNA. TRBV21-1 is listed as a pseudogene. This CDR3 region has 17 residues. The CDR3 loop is CASSARTSGRGTDTQYF. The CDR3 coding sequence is TGTGCCAGCAGCGCCCGGACTAGCGGGAGGGGCACAGATACGCAGTATTTT.

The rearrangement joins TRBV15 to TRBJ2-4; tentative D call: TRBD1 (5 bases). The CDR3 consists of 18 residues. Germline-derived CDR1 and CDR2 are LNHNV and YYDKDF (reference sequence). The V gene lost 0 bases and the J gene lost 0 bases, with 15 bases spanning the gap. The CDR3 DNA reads TGTGCCACCAGCAGAGATTGGGGCGCGACTGCAGCCAAAAACATTCAGTACTTC. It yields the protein CATSRDWGATAAKNIQYF.

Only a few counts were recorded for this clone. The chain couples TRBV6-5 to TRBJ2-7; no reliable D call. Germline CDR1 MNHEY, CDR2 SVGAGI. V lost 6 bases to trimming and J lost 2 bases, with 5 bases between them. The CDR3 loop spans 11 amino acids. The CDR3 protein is CASSNTYEQYF. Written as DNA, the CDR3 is TGTGCCAGCAGCAATACCTACGAGCAGTACTTC.

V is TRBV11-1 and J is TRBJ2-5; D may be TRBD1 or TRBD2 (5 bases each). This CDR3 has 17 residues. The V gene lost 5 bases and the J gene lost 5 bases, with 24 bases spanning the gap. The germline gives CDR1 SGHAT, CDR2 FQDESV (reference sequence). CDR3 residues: CASSADHGTSVGETQYF. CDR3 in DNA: TGTGCCAGCAGCGCGGACCACGGGACCTCAGTCGGGGAGACCCAGTACTTC.

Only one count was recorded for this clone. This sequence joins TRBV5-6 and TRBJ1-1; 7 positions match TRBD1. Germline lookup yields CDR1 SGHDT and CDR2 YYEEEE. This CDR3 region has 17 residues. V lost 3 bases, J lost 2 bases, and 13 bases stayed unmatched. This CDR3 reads CASSSTLRTGANTEAFF. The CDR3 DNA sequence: TGTGCCAGCAGCTCGACACTACGAACAGGGGCCAACACTGAAGCTTTCTTT.